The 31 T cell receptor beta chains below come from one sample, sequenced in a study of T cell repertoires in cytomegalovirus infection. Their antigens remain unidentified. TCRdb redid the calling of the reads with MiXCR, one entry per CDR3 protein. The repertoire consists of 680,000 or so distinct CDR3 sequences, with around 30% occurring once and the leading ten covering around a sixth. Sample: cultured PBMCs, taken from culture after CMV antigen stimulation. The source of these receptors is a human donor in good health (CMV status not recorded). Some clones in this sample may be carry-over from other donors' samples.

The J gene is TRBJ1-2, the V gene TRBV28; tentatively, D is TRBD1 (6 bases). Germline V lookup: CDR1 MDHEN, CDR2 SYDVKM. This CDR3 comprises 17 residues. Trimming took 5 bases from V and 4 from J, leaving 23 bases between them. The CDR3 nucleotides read TGTGCCAGCAGTGGCTCCGGGGGCGGCCTCTTACTCTATGGCTACACCTTC. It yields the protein CASSGSGGGLLLYGYTF.

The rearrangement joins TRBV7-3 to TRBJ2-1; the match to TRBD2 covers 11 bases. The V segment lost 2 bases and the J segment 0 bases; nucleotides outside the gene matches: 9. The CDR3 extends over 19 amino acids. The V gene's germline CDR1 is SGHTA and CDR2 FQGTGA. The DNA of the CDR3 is TGTGCCAGCAGCTTAGTTAATAGCGGGAGGGCCCTCTCCTACAATGAGCAGTTCTTC. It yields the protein CASSLVNSGRALSYNEQFF.

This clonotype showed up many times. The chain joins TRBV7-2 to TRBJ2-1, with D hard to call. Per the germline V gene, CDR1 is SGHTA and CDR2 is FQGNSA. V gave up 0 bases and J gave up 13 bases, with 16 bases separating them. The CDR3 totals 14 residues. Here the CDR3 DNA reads TGTGCCAGCAGCTTAGCCCCCGCAGGCGCGTCTCAGTTCTTC. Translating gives CASSLAPAGASQFF.

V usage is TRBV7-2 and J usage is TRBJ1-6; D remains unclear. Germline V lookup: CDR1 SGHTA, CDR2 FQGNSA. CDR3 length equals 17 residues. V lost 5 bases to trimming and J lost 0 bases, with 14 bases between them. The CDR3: CASSPGPTSSYNSPLHF. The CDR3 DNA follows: TGTGCCAGCAGCCCCGGACCCACAAGCTCCTATAATTCACCCCTCCACTTT.

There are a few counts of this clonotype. Here the CDR3 reads CATKRGSPLHF. As DNA, the CDR3 is TGTGCCACCAAGCGTGGGTCACCCCTCCACTTT. J is TRBJ1-6 and V is TRBV28; D not certain. Trimming took off 10 bases at V and 10 bases at J, with 11 bases between the two ends. This CDR3 has 11 residues. Germline V gene lookup returns CDR1 MDHEN and CDR2 SYDVKM. Variable domain in full (rest from reference TRBV28 and TRBJ1-6): DVKVTQSSRYLVKRTGEKVFLECVQDMDHENMFWYRQDPGLGLRLIYFSYDVKMKEKGDIPEGYSVSREKKERFSLILESASTNQTSMYLCATKRGSPLHFGNGTRLTVT.

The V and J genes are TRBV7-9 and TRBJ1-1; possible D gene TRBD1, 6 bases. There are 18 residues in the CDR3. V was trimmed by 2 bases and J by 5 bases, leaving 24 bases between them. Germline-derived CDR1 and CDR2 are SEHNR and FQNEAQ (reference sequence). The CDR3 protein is CASSLKLGQTSIGTEAFF. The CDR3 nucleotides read TGTGCCAGCAGCTTAAAGTTAGGACAGACCTCAATAGGTACTGAAGCTTTCTTT.

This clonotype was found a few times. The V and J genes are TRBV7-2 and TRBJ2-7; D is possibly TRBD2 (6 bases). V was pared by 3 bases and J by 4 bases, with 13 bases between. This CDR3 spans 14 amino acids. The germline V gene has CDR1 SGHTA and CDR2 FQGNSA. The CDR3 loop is CASSFRPGGYEQYF. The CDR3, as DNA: TGTGCCAGCAGCTTCCGACCCGGGGGTTACGAGCAGTACTTC.

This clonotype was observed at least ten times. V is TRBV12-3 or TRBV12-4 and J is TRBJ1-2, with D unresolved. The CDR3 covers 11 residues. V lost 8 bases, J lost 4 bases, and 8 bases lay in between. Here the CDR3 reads CASGAVYGYTF. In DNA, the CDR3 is TGTGCCAGCGGTGCTGTCTATGGCTACACCTTC.

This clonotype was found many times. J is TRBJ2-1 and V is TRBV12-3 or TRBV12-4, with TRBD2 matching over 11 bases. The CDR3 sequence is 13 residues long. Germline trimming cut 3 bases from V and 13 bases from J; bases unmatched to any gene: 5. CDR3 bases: TGTGCCAGCAGTTTTGGGACTAGCGGTCCTCAGTTCTTC. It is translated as CASSFGTSGPQFF.

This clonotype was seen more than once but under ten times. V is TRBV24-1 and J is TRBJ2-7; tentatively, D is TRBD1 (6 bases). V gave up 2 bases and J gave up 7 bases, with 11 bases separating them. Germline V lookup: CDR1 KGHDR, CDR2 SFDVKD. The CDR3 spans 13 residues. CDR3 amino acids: CATSDYRVCEQYF. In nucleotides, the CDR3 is TGTGCCACCAGTGATTACAGGGTTTGTGAGCAGTACTTC.

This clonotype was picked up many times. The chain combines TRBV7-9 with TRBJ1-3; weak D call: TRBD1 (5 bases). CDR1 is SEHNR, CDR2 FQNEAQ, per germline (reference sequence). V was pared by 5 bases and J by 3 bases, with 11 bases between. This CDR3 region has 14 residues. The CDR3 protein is CASSAGGGGNTIYF. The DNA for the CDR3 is TGTGCCAGCAGCGCCGGTGGGGGTGGAAACACCATATATTTT.

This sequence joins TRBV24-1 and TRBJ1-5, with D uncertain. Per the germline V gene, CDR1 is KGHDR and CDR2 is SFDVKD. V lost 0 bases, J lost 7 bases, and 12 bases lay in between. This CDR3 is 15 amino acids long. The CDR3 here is CATSDLRVQQQPQHF. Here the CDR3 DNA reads TGTGCCACCAGTGATTTGAGGGTTCAGCAGCAGCCCCAGCATTTT.

This CDR3 is CSARGLVGADTQYF. The CDR3 DNA sequence: TGCAGTGCTAGAGGACTAGTGGGGGCAGATACGCAGTATTTT. This chain links TRBV20-1 with TRBJ2-3, with D perhaps matching TRBD2 (6 bases). The CDR3 loop spans 14 amino acids. V was trimmed by 1 base and J by 4 bases, leaving 12 bases between them. Germline V gene data show CDR1 as DFQATT and CDR2 as SNEGSKA (reference sequence).

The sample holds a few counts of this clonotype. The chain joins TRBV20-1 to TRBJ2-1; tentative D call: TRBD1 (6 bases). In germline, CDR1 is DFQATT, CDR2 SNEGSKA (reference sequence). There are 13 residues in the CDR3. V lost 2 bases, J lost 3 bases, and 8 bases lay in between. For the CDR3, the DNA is TGCAGTGCTAGACAGGGGAACTACAATGAGCAGTTCTTC. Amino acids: CSARQGNYNEQFF.

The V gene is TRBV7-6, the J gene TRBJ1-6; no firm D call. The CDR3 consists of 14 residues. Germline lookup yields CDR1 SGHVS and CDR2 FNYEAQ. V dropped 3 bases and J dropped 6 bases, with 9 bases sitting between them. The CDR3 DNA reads TGTGCCAGCAGCTTGTGGCAGGTTAATTCACCCCTCCACTTT. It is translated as CASSLWQVNSPLHF.

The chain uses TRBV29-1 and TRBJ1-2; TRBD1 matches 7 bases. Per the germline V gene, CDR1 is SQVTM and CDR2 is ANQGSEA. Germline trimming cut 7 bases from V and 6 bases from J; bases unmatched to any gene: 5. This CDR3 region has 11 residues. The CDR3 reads CSARQGHGYTF. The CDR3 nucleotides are TGCAGCGCCAGACAGGGCCATGGCTACACCTTC. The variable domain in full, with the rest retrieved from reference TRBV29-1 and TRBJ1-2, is SAVISQKPSRDICQRGTSLTIQCQVDSQVTMMFWYRQQPGQSLTLIATANQGSEATYESGFVIDKFPISRPNLTFSTLTVSNMSPEDSSIYLCSARQGHGYTFGSGTRLTVV.

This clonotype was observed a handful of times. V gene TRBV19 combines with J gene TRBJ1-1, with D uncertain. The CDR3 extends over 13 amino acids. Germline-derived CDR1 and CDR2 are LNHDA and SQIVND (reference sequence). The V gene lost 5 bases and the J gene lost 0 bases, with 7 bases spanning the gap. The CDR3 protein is CASSGSVNTEAFF. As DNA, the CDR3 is TGTGCCAGTAGTGGCAGCGTGAACACTGAAGCTTTCTTT.

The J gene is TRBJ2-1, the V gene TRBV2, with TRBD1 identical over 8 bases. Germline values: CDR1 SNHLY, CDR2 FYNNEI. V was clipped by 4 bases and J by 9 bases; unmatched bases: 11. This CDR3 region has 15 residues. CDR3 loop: CASSVETGAVGEQFF. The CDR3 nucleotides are TGTGCCAGCAGTGTGGAGACAGGGGCTGTTGGTGAGCAGTTCTTC.

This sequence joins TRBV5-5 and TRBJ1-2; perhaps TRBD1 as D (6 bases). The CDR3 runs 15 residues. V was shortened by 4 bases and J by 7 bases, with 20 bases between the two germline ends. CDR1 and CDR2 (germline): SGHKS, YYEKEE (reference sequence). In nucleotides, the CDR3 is TGTGCCAGCAGCCCGACAGGTCCTCCTATGGCTGGCTACACCTTC. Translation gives CASSPTGPPMAGYTF. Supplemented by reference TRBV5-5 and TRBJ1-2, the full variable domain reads DAGVTQSPTHLIKTRGQQVTLRCSPISGHKSVSWYQQVLGQGPQFIFQYYEKEERGRGNFPDRFSARQFPNYSSELNVNALLLGDSALYLCASSPTGPPMAGYTFGSGTRLTVV.

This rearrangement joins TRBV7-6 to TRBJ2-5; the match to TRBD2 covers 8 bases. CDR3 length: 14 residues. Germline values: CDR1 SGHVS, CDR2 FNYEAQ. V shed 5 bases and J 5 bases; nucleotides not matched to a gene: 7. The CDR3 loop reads CASSPMASGETQYF. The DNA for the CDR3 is TGTGCCAGCAGCCCAATGGCTAGCGGGGAGACCCAGTACTTC.

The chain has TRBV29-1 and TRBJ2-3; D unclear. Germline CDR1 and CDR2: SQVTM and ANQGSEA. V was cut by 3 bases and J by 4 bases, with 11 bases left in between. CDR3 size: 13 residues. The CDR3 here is CSVEVTRADTQYF. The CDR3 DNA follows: TGCAGCGTTGAGGTCACCCGAGCAGATACGCAGTATTTT.

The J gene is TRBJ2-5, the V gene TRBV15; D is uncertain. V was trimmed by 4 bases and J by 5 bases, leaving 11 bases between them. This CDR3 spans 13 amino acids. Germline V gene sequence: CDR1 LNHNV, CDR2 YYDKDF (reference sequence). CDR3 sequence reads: CATSISVMETQYF. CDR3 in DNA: TGTGCCACCAGCATCTCGGTGATGGAGACCCAGTACTTC.

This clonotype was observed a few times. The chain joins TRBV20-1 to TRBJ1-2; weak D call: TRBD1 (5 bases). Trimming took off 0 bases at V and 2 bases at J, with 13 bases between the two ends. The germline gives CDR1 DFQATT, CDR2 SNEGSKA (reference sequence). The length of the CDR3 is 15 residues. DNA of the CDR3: TGCAGTGCTAGAGATCAAGGGGTACGAAACTATGGCTACACCTTC. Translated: CSARDQGVRNYGYTF.

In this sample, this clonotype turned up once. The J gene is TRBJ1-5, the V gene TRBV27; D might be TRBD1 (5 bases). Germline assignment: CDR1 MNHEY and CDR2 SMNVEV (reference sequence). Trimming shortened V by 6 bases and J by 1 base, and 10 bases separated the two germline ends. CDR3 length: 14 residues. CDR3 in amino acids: CASSNRDSNQPQHF. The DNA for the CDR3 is TGTGCCAGCAGCAACCGGGACAGCAATCAGCCCCAGCATTTT.

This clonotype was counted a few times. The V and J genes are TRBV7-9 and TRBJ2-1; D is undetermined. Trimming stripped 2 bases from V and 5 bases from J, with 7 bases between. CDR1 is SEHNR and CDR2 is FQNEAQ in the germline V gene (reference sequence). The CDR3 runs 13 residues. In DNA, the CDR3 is TGTGCCAGCAGCTTAAATCCGGACAATGAGCAGTTCTTC. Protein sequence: CASSLNPDNEQFF.

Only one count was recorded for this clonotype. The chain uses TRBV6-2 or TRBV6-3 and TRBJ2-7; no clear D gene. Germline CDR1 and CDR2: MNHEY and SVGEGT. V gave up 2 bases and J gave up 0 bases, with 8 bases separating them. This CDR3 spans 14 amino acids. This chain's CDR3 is CASSYGLFSYEQYF. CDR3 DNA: TGTGCCAGCAGTTACGGGCTATTCTCCTACGAGCAGTACTTC.

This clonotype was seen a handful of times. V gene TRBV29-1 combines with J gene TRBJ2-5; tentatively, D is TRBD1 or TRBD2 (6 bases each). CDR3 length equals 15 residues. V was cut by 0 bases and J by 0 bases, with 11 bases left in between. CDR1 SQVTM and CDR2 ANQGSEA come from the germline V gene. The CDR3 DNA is TGCAGCGTTGAAGATCGGGGGACATACCAAGAGACCCAGTACTTC. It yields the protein CSVEDRGTYQETQYF. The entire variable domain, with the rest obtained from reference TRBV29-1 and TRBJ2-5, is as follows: SAVISQKPSRDICQRGTSLTIQCQVDSQVTMMFWYRQQPGQSLTLIATANQGSEATYESGFVIDKFPISRPNLTFSTLTVSNMSPEDSSIYLCSVEDRGTYQETQYFGPGTRLLVL.

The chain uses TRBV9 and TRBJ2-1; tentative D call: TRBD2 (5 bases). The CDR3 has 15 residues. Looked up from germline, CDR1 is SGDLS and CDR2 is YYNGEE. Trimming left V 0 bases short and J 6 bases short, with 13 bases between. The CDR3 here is CASSVALGLFNEQFF. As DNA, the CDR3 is TGTGCCAGCAGCGTAGCTCTCGGACTGTTCAATGAGCAGTTCTTC. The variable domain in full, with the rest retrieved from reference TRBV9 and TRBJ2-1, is DSGVTQTPKHLITATGQRVTLRCSPRSGDLSVYWYQQSLDQGLQFLIQYYNGEERAKGNILERFSAQQFPDLHSELNLSSLELGDSALYFCASSVALGLFNEQFFGPGTRLTVL.

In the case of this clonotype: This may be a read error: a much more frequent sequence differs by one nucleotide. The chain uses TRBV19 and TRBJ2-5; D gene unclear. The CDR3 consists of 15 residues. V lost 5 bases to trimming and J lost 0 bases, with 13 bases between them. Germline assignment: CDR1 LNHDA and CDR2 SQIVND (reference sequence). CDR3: CASSDFGADQETQYF. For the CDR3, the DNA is TGTGCCAGTAGTGACTTCGGAGCTGACCAAGAGACCCAGTACTTC.

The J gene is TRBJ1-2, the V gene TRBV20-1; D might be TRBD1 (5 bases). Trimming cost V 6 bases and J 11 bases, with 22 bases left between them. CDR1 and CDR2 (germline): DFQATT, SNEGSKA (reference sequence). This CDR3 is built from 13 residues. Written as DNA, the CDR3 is TGCAGTGCCAGTGGCCCTGGGGGATCGGTTTACACCTTC. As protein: CSASGPGGSVYTF.

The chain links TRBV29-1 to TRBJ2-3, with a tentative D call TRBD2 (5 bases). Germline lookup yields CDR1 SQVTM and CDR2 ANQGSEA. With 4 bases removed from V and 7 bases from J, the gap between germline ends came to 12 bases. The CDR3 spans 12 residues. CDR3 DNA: TGCAGCGTTGGCCCGTCGGGGAATACGCAGTATTTT. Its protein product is CSVGPSGNTQYF.